The sequence of this T cell receptor beta chain was determined in a study of post-analysis software for immune sequencing data. As for the study in general: In terms of disease course, relapsing-remitting, secondary progressive and progressive-relapsing multiple sclerosis were included.

Of note for this clonotype: Its antigen is still unknown.

The CDR3 runs 14 residues. V shed 0 bases, J shed 4 bases, and the junction held 1 base outside the gene matches. Germline V gene sequence: CDR1 LGHDT, CDR2 YNNKEL (reference sequence). General study findings and limits: Strong same-batch co-clustering of samples appeared with F measure clustering. There were five TRBV segments more frequent in patients than controls, and TRBV5-6, TRBV5-1 and TRBV20-1 were among them. Compared with controls, patients showed significantly lower normalized Chao1 diversity.

Carried by the TCR beta cDNA libraries were unique molecular identifiers. Each batch of roughly 0.95 to 10 million T cells produced roughly 500,000 cDNA molecules. TCRdb fed the PCR reads into MiXCR, producing one record per CDR3 protein. Of 350,000 to 500,000 distinct CDR3 sequences detected, less than 40% appear once; the ten largest clones hold 6.5% to 8%. The sample was blood. The chain links TRBV3-1 to TRBJ1-2; TRBD1 aligns across 8 bases. The source of this sequence is a girl aged 2-10 years with multiple sclerosis. CDR3 nucleotide sequence: TGTGCCAGCAGCCAAGATGGACAGGGCTATGGCTACACCTTC. The encoded protein is CASSQDGQGYGYTF.